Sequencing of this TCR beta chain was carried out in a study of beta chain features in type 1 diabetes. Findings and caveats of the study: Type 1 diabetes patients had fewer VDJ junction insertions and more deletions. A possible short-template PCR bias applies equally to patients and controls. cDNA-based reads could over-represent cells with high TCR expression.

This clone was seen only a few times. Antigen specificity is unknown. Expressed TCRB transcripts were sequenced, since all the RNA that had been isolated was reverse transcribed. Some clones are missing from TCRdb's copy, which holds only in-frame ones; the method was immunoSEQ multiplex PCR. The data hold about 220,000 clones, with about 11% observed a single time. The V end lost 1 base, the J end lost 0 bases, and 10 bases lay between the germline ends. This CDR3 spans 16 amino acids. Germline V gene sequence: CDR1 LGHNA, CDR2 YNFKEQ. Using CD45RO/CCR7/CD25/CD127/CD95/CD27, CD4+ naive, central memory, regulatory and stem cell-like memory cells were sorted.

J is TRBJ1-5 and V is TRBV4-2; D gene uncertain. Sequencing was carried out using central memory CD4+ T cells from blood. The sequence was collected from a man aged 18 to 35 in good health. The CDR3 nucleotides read TGTGCCAGCAGCCAAGTAGCTAGGACTAGCAATCAGCCCCAGCATTTT. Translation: CASSQVARTSNQPQHF.